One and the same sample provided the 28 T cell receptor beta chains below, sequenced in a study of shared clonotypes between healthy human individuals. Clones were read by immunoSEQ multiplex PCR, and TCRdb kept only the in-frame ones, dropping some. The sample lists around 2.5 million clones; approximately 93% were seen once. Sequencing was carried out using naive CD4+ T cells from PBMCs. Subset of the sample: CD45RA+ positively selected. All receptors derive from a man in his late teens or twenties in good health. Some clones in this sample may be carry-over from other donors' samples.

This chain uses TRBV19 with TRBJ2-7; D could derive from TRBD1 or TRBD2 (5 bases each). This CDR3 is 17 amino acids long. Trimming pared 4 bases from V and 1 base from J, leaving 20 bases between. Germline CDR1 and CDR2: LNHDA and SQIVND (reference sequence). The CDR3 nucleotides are TGTGCCAGTAGTACACCGGGACGCTTGACGGGGTCCTACGAGCAGTACTTC. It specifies CASSTPGRLTGSYEQYF.

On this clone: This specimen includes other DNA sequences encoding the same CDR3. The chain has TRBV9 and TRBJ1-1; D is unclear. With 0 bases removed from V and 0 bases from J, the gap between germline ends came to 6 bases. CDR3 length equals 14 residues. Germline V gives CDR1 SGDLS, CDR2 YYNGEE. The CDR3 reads CASSVATMNTEAFF. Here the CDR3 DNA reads TGTGCCAGCAGCGTAGCGACCATGAACACTGAAGCTTTCTTT.

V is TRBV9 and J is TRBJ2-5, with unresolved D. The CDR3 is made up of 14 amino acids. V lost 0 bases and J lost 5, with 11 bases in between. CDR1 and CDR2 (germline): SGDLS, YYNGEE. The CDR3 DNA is TGTGCCAGCAGCGTAGCGCAAGGGTATGAGACCCAGTACTTC. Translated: CASSVAQGYETQYF.

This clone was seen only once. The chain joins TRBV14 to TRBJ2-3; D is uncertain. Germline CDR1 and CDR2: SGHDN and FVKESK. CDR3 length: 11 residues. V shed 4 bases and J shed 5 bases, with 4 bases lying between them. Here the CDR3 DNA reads TGTGCCAGCAGCCGGGGAGATACGCAGTATTTT. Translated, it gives CASSRGDTQYF.

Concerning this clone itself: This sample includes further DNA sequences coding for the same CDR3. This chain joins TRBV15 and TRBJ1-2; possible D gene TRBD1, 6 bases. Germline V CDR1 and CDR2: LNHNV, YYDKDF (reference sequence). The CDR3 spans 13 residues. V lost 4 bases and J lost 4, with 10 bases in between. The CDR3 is CATSTGQSYGYTF. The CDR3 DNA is TGTGCCACCAGCACCGGACAGTCCTATGGCTACACCTTC.

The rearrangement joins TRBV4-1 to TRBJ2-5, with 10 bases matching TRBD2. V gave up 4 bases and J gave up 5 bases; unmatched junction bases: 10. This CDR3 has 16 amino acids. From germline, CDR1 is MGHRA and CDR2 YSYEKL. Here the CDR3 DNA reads TGCGCCAGCAGCCCGACCGAGACTAGCGGGTTTGAGACCCAGTACTTC. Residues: CASSPTETSGFETQYF.

The CDR3 is CASSSMTGTEAFF. For the CDR3, the DNA is TGTGCCAGCAGCTCTATGACAGGGACTGAAGCTTTCTTT. The V and J genes are TRBV6-1 and TRBJ1-1; TRBD1 agrees at 7 bases. The CDR3 runs 13 residues. Germline CDR1 is MNHNS and CDR2 is SASEGT. The V segment lost 6 bases and the J segment 5 bases; nucleotides outside the gene matches: 6.

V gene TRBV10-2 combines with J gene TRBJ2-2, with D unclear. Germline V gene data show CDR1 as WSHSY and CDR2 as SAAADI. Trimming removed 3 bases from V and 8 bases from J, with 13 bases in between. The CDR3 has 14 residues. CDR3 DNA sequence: TGCGCCAGCAGTGACTGGCCCTCGTCAGGGGAGCTGTTTTTT. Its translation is CASSDWPSSGELFF.

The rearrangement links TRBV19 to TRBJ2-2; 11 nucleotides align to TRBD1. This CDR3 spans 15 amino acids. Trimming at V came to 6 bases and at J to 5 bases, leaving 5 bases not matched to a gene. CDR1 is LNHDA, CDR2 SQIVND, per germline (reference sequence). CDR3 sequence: CASRDRGRGTGELFF. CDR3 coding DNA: TGTGCCAGTAGGGACAGGGGGCGTGGTACCGGGGAGCTGTTTTTT.

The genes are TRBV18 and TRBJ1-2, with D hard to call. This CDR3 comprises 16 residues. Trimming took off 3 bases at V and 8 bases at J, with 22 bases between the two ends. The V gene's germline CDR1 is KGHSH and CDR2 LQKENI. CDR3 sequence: CASSPSPGPLGQGYTF. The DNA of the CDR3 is TGTGCCAGCTCACCCTCCCCAGGCCCTCTGGGTCAGGGCTACACCTTC.

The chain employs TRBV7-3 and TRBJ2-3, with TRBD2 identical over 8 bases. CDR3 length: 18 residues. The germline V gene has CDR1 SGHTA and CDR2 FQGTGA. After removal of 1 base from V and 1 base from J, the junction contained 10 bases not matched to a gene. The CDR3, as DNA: TGTGCCAGCAGCTTAAACCCCTGGGTAGCGGGGCGCACAGATACGCAGTATTTT. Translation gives CASSLNPWVAGRTDTQYF.

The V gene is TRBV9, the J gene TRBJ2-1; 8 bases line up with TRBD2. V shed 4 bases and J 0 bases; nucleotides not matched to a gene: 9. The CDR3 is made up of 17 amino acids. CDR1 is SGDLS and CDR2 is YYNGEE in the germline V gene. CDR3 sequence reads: CASSLRGGSGSYNEQFF. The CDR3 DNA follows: TGTGCCAGCAGCCTTCGGGGGGGTAGCGGCTCCTACAATGAGCAGTTCTTC.

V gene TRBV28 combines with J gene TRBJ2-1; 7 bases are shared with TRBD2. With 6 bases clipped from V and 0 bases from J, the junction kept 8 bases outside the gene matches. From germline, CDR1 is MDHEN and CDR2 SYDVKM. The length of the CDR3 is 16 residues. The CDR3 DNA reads TGTGCCAGCAGATCCCACCTAGCGGTCTCCTACAATGAGCAGTTCTTC. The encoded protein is CASRSHLAVSYNEQFF.

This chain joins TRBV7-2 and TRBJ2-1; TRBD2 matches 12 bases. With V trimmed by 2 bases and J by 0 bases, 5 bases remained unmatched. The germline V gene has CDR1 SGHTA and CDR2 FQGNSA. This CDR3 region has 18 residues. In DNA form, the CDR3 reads TGTGCCAGCAGCTTATGGTTGACTAGCGGGAGCTCCTACAATGAGCAGTTCTTC. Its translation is CASSLWLTSGSSYNEQFF. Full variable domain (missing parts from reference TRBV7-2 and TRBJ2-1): GAGVSQSPSNKVTEKGKDVELRCDPISGHTALYWYRQSLGQGLEFLIYFQGNSAPDKSGLPSDRFSAERTGGSVSTLTIQRTQQEDSAVYLCASSLWLTSGSSYNEQFFGPGTRLTVL.

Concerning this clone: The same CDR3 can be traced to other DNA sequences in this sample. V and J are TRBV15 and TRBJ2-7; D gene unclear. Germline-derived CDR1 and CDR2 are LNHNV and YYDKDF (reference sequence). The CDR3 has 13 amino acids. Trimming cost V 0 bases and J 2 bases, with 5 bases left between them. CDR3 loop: CATSRDLPYEQYF. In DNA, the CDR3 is TGTGCCACCAGCAGAGACCTCCCCTACGAGCAGTACTTC.

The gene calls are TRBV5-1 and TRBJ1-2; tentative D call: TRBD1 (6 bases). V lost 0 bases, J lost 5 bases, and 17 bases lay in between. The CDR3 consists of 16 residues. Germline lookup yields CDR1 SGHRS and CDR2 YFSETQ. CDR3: CASSLESAGTPYGYTF. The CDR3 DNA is TGCGCCAGCAGCTTGGAATCGGCCGGGACACCTTATGGCTACACCTTC.

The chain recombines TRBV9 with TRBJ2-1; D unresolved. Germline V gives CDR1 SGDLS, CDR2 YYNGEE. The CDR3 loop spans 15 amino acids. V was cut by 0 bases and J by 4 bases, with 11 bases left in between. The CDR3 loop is CASSVDRQYYNEQFF. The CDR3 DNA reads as TGTGCCAGCAGCGTAGATCGTCAGTATTACAATGAGCAGTTCTTC.

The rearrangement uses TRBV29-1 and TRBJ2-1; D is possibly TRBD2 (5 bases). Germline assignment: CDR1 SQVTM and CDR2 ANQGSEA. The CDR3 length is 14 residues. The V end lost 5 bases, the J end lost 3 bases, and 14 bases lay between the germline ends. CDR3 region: CSVRRGLSYNEQFF. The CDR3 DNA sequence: TGCAGCGTTCGCCGAGGGCTTAGCTACAATGAGCAGTTCTTC.

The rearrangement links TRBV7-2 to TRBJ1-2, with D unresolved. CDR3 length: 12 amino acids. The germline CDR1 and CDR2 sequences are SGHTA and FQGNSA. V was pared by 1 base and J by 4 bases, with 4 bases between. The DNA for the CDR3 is TGTGCCAGCAGCTTAGTACCCTATGGCTACACCTTC. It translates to CASSLVPYGYTF.

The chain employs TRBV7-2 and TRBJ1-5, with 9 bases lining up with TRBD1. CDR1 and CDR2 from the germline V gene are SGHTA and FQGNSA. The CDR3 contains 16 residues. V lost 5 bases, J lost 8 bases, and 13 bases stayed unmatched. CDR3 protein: CASSPGTGSKGEPQHF. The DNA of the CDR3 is TGTGCCAGCAGCCCGGGGACAGGGTCAAAGGGGGAGCCCCAGCATTTT.

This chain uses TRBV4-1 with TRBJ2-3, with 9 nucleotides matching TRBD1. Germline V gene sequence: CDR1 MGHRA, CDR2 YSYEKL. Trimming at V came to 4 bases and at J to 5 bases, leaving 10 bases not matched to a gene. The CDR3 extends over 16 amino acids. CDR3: CASSPPGQGKRDTQYF. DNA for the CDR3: TGCGCCAGCAGCCCACCGGGACAGGGAAAAAGAGATACGCAGTATTTT.

This CDR3 reads CASHGLAGEAGELFF. The CDR3 DNA reads as TGCGCCAGCCACGGCCTAGCGGGAGAAGCCGGGGAGCTGTTTTTT. The chain links TRBV5-1 to TRBJ2-2, with 10 positions matching TRBD2. Per germline, CDR1 SGHRS and CDR2 YFSETQ. Trimming at V came to 7 bases and at J to 6 bases, leaving 9 bases not matched to a gene. This CDR3 is 15 amino acids long. The full variable domain, in which reference TRBV5-1 and TRBJ2-2 provide the parts outside the CDR3, is KAGVTQTPRYLIKTRGQQVTLSCSPISGHRSVSWYQQTPGQGLQFLFEYFSETQRNKGNFPGRFSGRQFSNSRSEMNVSTLELGDSALYLCASHGLAGEAGELFFGEGSRLTVL.

The CDR3, as DNA: TGTGCCAGCCGACCAGGCCCGGGCAGGAATAGCAATCAGCCCCAGCATTTT. This gives the protein CASRPGPGRNSNQPQHF. The rearrangement joins TRBV27 to TRBJ1-5; the D is unclear. Germline V gene lookup returns CDR1 MNHEY and CDR2 SMNVEV (reference sequence). Between the trimmed V and J ends, which lost 8 bases and 0 bases, there was a span of 20 bases. This CDR3 has 17 residues.

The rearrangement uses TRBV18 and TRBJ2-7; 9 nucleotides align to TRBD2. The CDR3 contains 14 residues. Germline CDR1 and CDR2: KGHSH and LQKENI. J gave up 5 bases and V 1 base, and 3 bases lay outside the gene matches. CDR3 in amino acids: CASSPLAGEDEQYF. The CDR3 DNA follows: TGTGCCAGCTCACCACTAGCGGGAGAAGACGAGCAGTACTTC.

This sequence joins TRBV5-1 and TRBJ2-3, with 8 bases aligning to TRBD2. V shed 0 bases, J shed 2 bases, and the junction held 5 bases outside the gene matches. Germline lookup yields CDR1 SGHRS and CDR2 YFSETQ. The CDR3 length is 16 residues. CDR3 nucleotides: TGCGCCAGCAGCTTGGCTCCGGGAGGGCCCACAGATACGCAGTATTTT. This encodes CASSLAPGGPTDTQYF. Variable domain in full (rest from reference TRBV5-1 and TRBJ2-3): KAGVTQTPRYLIKTRGQQVTLSCSPISGHRSVSWYQQTPGQGLQFLFEYFSETQRNKGNFPGRFSGRQFSNSRSEMNVSTLELGDSALYLCASSLAPGGPTDTQYFGPGTRLTVL.

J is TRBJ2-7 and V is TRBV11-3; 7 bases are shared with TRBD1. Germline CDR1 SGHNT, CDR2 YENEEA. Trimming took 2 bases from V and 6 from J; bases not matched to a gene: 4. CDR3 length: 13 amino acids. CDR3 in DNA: TGTGCCAGCAGCTTAACAGGGGATAGCGAGCAGTACTTC. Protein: CASSLTGDSEQYF.

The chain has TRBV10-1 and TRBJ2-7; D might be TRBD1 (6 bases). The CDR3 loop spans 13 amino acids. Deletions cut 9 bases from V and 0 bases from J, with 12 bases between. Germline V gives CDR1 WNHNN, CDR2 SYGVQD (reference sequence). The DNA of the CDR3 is TGCGCCAGAACAGGGTGGACCTCCTACGAGCAGTACTTC. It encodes CARTGWTSYEQYF.

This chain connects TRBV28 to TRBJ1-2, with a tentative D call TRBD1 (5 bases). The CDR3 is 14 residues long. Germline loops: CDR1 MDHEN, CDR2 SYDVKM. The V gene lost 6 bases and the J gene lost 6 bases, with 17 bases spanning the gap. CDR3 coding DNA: TGTGCCAGCAGCTCTCCGGGACGAGATAATGGCTACACCTTC. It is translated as CASSSPGRDNGYTF.